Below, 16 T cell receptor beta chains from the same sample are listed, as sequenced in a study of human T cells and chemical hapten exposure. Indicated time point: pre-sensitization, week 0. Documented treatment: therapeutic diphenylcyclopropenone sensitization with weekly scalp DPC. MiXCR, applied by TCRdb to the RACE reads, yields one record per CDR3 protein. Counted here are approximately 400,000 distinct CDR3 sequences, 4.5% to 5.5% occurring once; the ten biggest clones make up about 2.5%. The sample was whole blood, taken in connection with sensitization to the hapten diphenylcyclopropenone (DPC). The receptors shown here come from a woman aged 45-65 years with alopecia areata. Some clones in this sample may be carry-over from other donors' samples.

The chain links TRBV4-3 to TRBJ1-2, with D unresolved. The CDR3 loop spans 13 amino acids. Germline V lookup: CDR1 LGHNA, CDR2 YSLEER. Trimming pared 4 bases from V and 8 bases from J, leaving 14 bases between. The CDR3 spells CASSPTRFYGYTF. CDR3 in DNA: TGCGCCAGCAGCCCCACCCGGTTCTACGGCTACACCTTC.

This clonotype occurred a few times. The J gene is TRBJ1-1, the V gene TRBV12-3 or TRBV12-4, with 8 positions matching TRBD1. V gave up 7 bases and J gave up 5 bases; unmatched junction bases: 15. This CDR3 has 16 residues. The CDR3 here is CASTLTGEGARTEAFF. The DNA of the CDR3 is TGTGCCAGCACCCTGACAGGGGAGGGTGCAAGGACTGAAGCTTTCTTT.

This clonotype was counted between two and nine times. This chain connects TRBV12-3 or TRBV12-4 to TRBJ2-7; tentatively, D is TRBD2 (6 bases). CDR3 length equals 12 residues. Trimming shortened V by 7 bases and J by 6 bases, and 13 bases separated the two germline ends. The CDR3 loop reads CASTASAPEQYF. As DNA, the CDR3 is TGTGCCAGCACCGCTAGCGCCCCCGAGCAGTACTTC.

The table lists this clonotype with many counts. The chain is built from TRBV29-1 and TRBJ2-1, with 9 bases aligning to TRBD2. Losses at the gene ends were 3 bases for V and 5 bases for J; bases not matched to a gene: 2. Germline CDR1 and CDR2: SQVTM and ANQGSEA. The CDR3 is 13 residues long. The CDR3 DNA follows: TGCAGCGTTGAGGCTAGCGGGAACAATGAGCAGTTCTTC. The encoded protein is CSVEASGNNEQFF.

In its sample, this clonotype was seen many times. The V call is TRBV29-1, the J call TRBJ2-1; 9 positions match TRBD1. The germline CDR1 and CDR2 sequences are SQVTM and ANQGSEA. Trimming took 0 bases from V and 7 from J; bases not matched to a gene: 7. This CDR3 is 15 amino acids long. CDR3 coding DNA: TGCAGCGTTGAAGATCGGGGACAGGGAAGGAATGAGCAGTTCTTC. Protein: CSVEDRGQGRNEQFF.

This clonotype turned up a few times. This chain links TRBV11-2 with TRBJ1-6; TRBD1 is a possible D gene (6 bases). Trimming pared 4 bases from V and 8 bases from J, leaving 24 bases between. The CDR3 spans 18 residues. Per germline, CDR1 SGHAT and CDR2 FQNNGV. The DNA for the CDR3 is TGTGCCAGCAGCTCCCTCCGCCGACAGGATCGTTCTCATTCACCCCTCCACTTT. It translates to CASSSLRRQDRSHSPLHF.

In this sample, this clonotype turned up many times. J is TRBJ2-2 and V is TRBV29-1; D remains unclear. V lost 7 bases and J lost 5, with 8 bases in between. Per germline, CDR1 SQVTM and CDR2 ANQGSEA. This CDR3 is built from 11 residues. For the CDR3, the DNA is TGCAGCGCTAGTTGGACCGGGGAGCTGTTTTTT. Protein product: CSASWTGELFF.

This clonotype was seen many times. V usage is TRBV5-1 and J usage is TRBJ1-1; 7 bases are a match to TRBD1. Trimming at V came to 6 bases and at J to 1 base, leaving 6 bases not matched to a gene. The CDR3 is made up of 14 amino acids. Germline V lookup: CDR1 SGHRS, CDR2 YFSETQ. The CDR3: CASNPGTANTEAFF. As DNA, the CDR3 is TGCGCCAGCAACCCGGGGACAGCGAACACTGAAGCTTTCTTT.

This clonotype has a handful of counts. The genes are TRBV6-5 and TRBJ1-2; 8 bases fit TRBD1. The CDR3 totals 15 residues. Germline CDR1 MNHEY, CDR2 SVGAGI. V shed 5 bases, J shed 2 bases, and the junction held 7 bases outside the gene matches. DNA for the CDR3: TGTGCCAGCAGTCAAGGGACAGGACCAAACTATGGCTACACCTTC. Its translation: CASSQGTGPNYGYTF.

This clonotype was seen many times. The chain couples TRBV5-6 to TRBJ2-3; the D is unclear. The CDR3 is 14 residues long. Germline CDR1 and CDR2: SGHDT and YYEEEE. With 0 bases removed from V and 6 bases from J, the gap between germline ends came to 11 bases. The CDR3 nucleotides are TGTGCCAGCAGCTTGGATTTCTCCCCCGATACGCAGTATTTT. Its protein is CASSLDFSPDTQYF. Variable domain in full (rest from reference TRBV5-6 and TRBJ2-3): DAGVTQSPTHLIKTRGQQVTLRCSPKSGHDTVSWYQQALGQGPQFIFQYYEEEERQRGNFPDRFSGHQFPNYSSELNVNALLLGDSALYLCASSLDFSPDTQYFGPGTRLTVL.

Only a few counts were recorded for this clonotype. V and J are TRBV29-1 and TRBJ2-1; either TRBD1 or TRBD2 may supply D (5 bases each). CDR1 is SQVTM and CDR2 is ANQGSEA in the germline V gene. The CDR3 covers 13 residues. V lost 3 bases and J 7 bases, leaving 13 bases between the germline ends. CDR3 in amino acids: CSVEERGLNEQFF. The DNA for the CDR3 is TGCAGCGTTGAGGAGAGGGGCCTGAATGAGCAGTTCTTC.

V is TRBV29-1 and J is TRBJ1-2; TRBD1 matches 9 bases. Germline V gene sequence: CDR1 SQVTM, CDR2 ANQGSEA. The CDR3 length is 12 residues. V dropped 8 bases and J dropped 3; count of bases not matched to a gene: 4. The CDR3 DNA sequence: TGCAGCACCCGGACAGGGGACTATGGCTACACCTTC. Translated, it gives CSTRTGDYGYTF.

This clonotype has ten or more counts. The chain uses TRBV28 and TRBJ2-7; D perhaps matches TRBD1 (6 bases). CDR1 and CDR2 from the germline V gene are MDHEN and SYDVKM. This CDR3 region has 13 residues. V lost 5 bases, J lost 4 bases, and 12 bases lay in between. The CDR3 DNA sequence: TGTGCCAGCAGTAGGGGGAGTTCTTACGAGCAGTACTTC. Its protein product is CASSRGSSYEQYF.

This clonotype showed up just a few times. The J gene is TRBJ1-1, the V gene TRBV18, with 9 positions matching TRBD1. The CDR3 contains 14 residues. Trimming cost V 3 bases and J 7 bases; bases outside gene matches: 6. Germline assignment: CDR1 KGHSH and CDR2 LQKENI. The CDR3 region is CASSPWDRADEAFF. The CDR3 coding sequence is TGTGCCAGCTCACCTTGGGACAGGGCCGATGAAGCTTTCTTT.

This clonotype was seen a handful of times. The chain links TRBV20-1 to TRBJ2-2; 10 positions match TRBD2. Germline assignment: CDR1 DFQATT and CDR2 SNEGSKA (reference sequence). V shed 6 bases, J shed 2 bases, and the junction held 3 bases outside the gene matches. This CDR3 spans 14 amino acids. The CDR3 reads CSAPSGGNTGELFF. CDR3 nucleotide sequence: TGCAGTGCCCCTAGCGGGGGAAACACCGGGGAGCTGTTTTTT.

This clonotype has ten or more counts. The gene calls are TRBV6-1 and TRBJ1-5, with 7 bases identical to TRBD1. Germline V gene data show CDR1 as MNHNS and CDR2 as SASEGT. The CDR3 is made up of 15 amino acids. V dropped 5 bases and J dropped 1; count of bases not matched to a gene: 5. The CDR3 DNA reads TGTGCCAGCAGTCGCGACAGGGTGAGCAATCAGCCCCAGCATTTT. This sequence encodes CASSRDRVSNQPQHF.